The sequence of this T cell receptor (beta chain) was determined in a study of early T cells in non-severe SARS-CoV-2 infection. Study overall: Chains were not paired, and sequencing was done on bulk RNA from unsorted whole blood.

This clonotype was picked up many times. Its antigen is not identified. Points from the study as a whole: Anti-spike CD8 specificities were favored by VDJdb matching, whose results missed private and CD4 specificities.

The library protocol tagged individual cDNA molecules with unique molecular identifiers. TCRdb re-analysed the 5' RACE reads in MiXCR, keeping a single row per CDR3 protein. The data contain tens of thousands of distinct CDR3 sequences, around 5.2% of them singletons. Trimming left V 4 bases short and J 6 bases short, with 13 bases between. The CDR3 length is 14 residues. Germline V gives CDR1 SGHVS, CDR2 FQNEAQ. This TCR came from an adult who was a healthcare worker with PCR-confirmed SARS-CoV-2 infection or an uninfected control (not recorded which). The sample comprised whole blood. The rearrangement joins TRBV7-8 to TRBJ2-4; weak D call: TRBD1 (6 bases). The CDR3 reads CASSSPLGGNIQYF. The CDR3 DNA follows: TGTGCCAGCAGCTCCCCCTTAGGGGGAAACATTCAGTACTTC.